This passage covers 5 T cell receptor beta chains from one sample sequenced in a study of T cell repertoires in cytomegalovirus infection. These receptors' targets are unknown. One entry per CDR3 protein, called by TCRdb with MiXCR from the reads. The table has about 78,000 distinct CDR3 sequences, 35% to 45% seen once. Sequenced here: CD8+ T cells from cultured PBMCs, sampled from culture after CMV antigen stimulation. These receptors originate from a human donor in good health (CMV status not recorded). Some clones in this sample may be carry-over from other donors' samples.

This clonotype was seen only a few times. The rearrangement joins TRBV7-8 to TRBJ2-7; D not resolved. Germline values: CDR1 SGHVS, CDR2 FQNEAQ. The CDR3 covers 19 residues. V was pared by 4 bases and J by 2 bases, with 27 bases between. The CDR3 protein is CASSSEPGILIESAYEQYF. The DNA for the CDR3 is TGTGCCAGCAGCTCAGAGCCGGGTATATTAATAGAGTCCGCCTACGAGCAGTACTTC.

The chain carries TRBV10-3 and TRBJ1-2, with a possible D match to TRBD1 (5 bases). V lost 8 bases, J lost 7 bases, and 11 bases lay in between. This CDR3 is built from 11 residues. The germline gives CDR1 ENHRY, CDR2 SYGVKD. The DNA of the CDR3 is TGTGCCATCGGGGAGGGGATTGGCTACACCTTC. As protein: CAIGEGIGYTF.

The CDR3 protein is CASSAGTFSGDTQYF. In DNA, the CDR3 is TGCGCCAGCAGCGCCGGGACCTTTTCCGGAGATACGCAGTATTTT. V and J are TRBV5-1 and TRBJ2-3; D is tentatively TRBD1 or TRBD2 (5 bases each). The CDR3 sequence is 15 residues long. Per germline, CDR1 SGHRS and CDR2 YFSETQ. Trimming cost V 4 bases and J 5 bases, with 17 bases left between them.

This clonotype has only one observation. CDR3 DNA sequence: TGTGCCAGTAGTATGGGGAGGGGCTACTACACCGGGGAGCTGTTTTTT. Translation: CASSMGRGYYTGELFF. The chain combines TRBV19 with TRBJ2-2; 7 bases are shared with TRBD2. Germline CDR1 and CDR2: LNHDA and SQIVND (reference sequence). V shed 3 bases, J shed 3 bases, and the junction held 7 bases outside the gene matches. The CDR3 covers 16 residues.

The CDR3 DNA is TGTGCCAGCAGTCAGACAGGGAATAACTATGGCTACACCTTC. It is translated as CASSQTGNNYGYTF. The chain carries TRBV6-8 and TRBJ1-2; 7 positions agree with TRBD1. The J segment lost 1 base and the V segment lost 5 bases, leaving 4 bases of the junction unmatched. This CDR3 is built from 14 residues. Germline V gene data show CDR1 as MNHGY and CDR2 as SAAAGT.